The 5 T cell receptor beta chains reported below all come from one sample, sequenced in a study of T-cell memory formation after mild COVID-19. A single record per CDR3 protein comes from TCRdb applying MiXCR to the 5' RACE reads. The sample lists fewer than 600,000 distinct CDR3 sequences, roughly 22% seen once, with about 8.2% in the top ten. The sample comprised PBMCs or a T cell subset sorted from them (not recorded which). These receptors were taken from an adult woman who had mild COVID-19 (a few samples of this study predate the infection). Cell type and time point are not known.

The chain has TRBV27 and TRBJ2-3; D might be TRBD2 (6 bases). From germline, CDR1 is MNHEY and CDR2 SMNVEV (reference sequence). The CDR3 is made up of 14 amino acids. V dropped 3 bases and J dropped 3 bases, with 10 bases sitting between them. CDR3 DNA sequence: TGTGCCAGCAGTTTCGCGGGAAAGACAGATACGCAGTATTTT. Protein: CASSFAGKTDTQYF.

V usage is TRBV7-2 and J usage is TRBJ2-3, with 10 positions matching TRBD2. V lost 5 bases to trimming and J lost 2 bases; unmatched junction nucleotides: 10. Germline V gene sequence: CDR1 SGHTA, CDR2 FQGNSA. The CDR3 is 17 residues long. For the CDR3, the DNA is TGTGCCAGCAGCCTCCAGACTAGCGGGTTTATCACAGATACGCAGTATTTT. Translated, it gives CASSLQTSGFITDTQYF.

Only a few counts were recorded for this clonotype. V and J are TRBV2 and TRBJ2-2, with D possibly TRBD2 on 6 matching bases. Germline V gene lookup returns CDR1 SNHLY and CDR2 FYNNEI. V was clipped by 8 bases and J by 0 bases, with 13 bases between them. This CDR3 has 15 amino acids. The CDR3 coding sequence is TGTGCCAGCGGCCAGGAGGGAACGAACACCGGGGAGCTGTTTTTT. Amino acid sequence: CASGQEGTNTGELFF.

This clonotype showed up just a few times. This chain connects TRBV11-2 to TRBJ2-5, with D unclear. Germline V gene lookup returns CDR1 SGHAT and CDR2 FQNNGV. V was pared by 1 base and J by 7 bases, with 16 bases between. The CDR3 is 15 amino acids. The CDR3 sequence: CASSLAGSPFGTQYF. CDR3 DNA: TGTGCCAGCAGCTTAGCAGGTTCACCATTCGGGACCCAGTACTTC.

This clonotype was observed a few times. This chain joins TRBV12-3 or TRBV12-4 and TRBJ2-7, with D perhaps TRBD2 (6 bases). The CDR3 is 17 amino acids. Deletions cut 6 bases from V and 0 bases from J, with 21 bases between. For the CDR3, the DNA is TGTGCCAGCAGCAACAGCAGCATGGGGGGAAGCTCCTACGAGCAGTACTTC. As protein: CASSNSSMGGSSYEQYF.